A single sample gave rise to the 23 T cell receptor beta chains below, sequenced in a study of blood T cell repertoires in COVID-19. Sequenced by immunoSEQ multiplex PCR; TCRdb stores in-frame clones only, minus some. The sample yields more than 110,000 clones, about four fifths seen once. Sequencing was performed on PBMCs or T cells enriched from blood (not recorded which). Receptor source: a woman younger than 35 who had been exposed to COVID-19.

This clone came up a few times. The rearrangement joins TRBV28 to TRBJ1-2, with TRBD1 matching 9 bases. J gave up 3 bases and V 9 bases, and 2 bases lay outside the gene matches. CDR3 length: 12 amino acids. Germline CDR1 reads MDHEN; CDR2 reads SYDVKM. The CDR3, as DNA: TGTGCCAGTAGGACAGGGGACTATGGCTACACCTTC. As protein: CASRTGDYGYTF.

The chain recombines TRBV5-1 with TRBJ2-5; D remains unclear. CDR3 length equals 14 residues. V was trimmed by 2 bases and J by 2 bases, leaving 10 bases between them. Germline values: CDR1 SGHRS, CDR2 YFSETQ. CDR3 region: CASSFQSDQETQYF. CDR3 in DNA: TGCGCCAGCAGCTTCCAGTCCGATCAAGAGACCCAGTACTTC.

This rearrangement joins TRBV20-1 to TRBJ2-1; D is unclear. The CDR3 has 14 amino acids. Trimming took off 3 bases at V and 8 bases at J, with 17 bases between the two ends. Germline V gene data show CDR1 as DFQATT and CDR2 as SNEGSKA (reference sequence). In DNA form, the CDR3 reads TGCAGTGCTAGTTTGAGGCAGCTAGTCTATGAGCAGTTCTTC. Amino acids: CSASLRQLVYEQFF.

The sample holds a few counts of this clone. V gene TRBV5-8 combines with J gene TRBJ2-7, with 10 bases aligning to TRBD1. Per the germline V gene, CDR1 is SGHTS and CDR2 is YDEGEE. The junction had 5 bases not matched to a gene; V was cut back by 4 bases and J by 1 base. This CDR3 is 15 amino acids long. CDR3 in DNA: TGTGCCAGCAGCCGTGGACAGGGGGTTTCCTACGAGCAGTACTTC. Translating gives CASSRGQGVSYEQYF.

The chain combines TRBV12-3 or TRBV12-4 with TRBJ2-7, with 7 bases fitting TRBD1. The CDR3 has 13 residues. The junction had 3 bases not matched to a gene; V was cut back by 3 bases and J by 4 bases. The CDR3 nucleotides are TGTGCCAGCAGTTTTGGGACAGAATACGAGCAGTACTTC. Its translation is CASSFGTEYEQYF.

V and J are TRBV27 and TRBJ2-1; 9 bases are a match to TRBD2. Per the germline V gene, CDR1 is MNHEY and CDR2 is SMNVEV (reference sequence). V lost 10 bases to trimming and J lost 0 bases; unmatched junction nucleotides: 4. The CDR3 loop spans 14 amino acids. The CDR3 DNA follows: TGTGCCACCTGGACTAGCGCCTCCTACAATGAGCAGTTCTTC. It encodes CATWTSASYNEQFF.

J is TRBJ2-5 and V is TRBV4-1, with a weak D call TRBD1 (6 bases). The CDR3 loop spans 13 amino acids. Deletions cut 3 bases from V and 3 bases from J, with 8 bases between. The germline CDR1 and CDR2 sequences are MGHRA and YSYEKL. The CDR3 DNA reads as TGCGCCAGCAGCCACTGGACAGAAGAGACCCAGTACTTC. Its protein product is CASSHWTEETQYF.

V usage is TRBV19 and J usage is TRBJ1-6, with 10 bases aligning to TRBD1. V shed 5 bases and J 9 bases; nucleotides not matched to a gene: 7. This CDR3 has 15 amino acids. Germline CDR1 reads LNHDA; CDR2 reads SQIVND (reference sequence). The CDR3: CASSLSGTGASPLHF. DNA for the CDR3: TGTGCCAGTAGTCTGTCCGGGACAGGGGCTTCACCCCTCCACTTT.

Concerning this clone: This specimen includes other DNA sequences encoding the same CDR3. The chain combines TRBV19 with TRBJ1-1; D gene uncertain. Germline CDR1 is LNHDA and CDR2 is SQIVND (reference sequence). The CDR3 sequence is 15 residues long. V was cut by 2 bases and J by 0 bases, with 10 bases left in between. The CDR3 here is CASSIRTAMNTEAFF. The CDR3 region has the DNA TGTGCCAGTAGTATAAGAACCGCTATGAACACTGAAGCTTTCTTT.

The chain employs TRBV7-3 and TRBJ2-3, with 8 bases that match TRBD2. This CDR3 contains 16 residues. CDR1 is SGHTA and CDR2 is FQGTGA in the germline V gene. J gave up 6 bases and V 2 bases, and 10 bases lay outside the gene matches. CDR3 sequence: CASSLSVREGRDTQYF. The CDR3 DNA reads TGTGCCAGCAGCTTATCGGTCCGGGAGGGTCGGGATACGCAGTATTTT.

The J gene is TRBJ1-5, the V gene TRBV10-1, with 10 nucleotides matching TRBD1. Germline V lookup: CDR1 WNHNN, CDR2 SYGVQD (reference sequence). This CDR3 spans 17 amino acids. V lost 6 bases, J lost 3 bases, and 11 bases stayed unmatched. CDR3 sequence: CASRATDRGRINQPQHF. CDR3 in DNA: TGCGCCAGCAGGGCCACCGACAGGGGGCGGATCAATCAGCCCCAGCATTTT.

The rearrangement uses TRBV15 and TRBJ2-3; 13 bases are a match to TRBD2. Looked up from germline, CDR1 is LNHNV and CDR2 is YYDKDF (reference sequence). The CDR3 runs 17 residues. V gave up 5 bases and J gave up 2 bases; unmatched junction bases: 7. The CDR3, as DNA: TGTGCCACCAGCCCCCTGGGACTAGCGGGGACCACAGATACGCAGTATTTT. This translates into CATSPLGLAGTTDTQYF.

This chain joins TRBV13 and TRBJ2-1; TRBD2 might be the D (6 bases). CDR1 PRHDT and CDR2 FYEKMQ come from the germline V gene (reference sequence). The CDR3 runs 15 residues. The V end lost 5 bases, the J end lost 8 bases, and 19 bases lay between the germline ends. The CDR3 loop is CASSGDSSSSHEQFF. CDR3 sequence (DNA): TGTGCCAGCAGCGGGGACTCCTCTTCTAGTCATGAGCAGTTCTTC.

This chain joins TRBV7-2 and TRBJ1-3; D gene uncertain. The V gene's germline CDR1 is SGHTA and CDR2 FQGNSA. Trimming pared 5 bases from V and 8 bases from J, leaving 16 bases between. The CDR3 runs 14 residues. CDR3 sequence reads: CASSLIGLGDTIYF. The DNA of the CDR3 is TGTGCCAGCAGCCTTATCGGATTGGGAGACACCATATATTTT.

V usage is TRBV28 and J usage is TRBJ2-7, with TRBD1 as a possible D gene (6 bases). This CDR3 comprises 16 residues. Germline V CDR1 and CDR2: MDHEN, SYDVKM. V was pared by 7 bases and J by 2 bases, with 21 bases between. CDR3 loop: CASTDEGQGSTYEQYF. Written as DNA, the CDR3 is TGTGCCAGCACGGACGAAGGGCAGGGGAGTACCTACGAGCAGTACTTC.

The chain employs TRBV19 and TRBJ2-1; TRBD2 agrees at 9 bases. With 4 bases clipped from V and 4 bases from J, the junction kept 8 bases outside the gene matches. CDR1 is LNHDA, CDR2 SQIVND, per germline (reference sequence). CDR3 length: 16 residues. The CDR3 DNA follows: TGTGCCAGTAGTAGCTCCGGACTAGCGAGTTACAATGAGCAGTTCTTC. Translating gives CASSSSGLASYNEQFF.

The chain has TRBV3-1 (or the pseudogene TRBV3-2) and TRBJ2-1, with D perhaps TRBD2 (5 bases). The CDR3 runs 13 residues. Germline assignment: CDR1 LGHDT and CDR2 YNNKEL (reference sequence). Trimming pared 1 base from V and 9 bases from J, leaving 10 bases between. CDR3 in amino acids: CASSQGGKGEQFF. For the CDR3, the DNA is TGTGCCAGCAGCCAAGGAGGGAAGGGTGAGCAGTTCTTC.

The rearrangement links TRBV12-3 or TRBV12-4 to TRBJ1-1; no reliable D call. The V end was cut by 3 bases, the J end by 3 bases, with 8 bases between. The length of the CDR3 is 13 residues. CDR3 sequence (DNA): TGTGCCAGCAGTTTTTATGAGGACACTGAAGCTTTCTTT. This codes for CASSFYEDTEAFF.

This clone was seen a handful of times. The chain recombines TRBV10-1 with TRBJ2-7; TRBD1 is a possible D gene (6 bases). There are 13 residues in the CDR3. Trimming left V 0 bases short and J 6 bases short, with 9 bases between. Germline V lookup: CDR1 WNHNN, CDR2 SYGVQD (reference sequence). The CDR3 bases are TGCGCCAGCAGTGAGTCGACAGGTAGCGAGCAGTACTTC. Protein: CASSESTGSEQYF.

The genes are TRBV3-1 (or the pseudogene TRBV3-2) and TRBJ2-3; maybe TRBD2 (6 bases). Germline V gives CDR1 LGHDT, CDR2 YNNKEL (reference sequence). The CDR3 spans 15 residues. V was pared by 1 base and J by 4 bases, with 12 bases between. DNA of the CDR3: TGTGCCAGCAGCCAAGGCGGGATCCTCCCAGATACGCAGTATTTT. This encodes CASSQGGILPDTQYF.

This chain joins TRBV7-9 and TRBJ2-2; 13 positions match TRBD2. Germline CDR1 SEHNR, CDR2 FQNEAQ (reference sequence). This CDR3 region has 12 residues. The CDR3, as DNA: TGTACTAGCGGGAGGGTCACCGGGGAGCTGTTTTTT. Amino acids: CTSGRVTGELFF.

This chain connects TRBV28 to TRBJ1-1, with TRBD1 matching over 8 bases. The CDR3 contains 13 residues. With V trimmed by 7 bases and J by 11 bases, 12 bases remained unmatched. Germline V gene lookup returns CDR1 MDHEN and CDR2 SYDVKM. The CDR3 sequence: CASKIPGGWVAFF. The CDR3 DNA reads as TGTGCCAGCAAGATACCAGGGGGCTGGGTTGCTTTCTTT.

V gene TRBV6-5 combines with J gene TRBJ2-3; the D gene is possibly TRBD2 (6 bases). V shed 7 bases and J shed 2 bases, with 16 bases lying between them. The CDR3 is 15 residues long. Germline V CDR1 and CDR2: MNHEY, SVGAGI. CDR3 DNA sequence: TGTGCCAGCAATCAGCATGGCGGGATCACAGATACGCAGTATTTT. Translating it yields CASNQHGGITDTQYF.